The T cell receptor (beta chain) under discussion was sequenced for a study of blood T cell repertoires in COVID-19. The table came from immunoSEQ multiplex PCR; TCRdb's copy has only in-frame clones and leaves some out. The sample lists under 150,000 clones, approximately 84% occurring once. The CDR3 runs to 16 residues. V was trimmed by 4 bases and J by 3 bases, leaving 17 bases between them. Germline CDR1 SGHNT, CDR2 YYREEE (reference sequence). The clonotype comes from a woman between 40 and 55 years old with acute or convalescent COVID-19. Sequenced material: peripheral blood. The gene calls are TRBV5-4 and TRBJ2-1, with a possible D match to TRBD2 (6 bases). The CDR3 here is CASSDGTQQFYNEQFF. CDR3 in DNA: TGTGCCAGCAGCGATGGGACTCAACAGTTCTACAATGAGCAGTTCTTC. Using reference TRBV5-4 and TRBJ2-1 for the parts outside the CDR3, the full variable domain is ETGVTQSPTHLIKTRGQQVTLRCSSQSGHNTVSWYQQALGQGPQFIFQYYREEENGRGNFPPRFSGLQFPNYSSELNVNALELDDSALYLCASSDGTQQFYNEQFFGPGTRLTVL.